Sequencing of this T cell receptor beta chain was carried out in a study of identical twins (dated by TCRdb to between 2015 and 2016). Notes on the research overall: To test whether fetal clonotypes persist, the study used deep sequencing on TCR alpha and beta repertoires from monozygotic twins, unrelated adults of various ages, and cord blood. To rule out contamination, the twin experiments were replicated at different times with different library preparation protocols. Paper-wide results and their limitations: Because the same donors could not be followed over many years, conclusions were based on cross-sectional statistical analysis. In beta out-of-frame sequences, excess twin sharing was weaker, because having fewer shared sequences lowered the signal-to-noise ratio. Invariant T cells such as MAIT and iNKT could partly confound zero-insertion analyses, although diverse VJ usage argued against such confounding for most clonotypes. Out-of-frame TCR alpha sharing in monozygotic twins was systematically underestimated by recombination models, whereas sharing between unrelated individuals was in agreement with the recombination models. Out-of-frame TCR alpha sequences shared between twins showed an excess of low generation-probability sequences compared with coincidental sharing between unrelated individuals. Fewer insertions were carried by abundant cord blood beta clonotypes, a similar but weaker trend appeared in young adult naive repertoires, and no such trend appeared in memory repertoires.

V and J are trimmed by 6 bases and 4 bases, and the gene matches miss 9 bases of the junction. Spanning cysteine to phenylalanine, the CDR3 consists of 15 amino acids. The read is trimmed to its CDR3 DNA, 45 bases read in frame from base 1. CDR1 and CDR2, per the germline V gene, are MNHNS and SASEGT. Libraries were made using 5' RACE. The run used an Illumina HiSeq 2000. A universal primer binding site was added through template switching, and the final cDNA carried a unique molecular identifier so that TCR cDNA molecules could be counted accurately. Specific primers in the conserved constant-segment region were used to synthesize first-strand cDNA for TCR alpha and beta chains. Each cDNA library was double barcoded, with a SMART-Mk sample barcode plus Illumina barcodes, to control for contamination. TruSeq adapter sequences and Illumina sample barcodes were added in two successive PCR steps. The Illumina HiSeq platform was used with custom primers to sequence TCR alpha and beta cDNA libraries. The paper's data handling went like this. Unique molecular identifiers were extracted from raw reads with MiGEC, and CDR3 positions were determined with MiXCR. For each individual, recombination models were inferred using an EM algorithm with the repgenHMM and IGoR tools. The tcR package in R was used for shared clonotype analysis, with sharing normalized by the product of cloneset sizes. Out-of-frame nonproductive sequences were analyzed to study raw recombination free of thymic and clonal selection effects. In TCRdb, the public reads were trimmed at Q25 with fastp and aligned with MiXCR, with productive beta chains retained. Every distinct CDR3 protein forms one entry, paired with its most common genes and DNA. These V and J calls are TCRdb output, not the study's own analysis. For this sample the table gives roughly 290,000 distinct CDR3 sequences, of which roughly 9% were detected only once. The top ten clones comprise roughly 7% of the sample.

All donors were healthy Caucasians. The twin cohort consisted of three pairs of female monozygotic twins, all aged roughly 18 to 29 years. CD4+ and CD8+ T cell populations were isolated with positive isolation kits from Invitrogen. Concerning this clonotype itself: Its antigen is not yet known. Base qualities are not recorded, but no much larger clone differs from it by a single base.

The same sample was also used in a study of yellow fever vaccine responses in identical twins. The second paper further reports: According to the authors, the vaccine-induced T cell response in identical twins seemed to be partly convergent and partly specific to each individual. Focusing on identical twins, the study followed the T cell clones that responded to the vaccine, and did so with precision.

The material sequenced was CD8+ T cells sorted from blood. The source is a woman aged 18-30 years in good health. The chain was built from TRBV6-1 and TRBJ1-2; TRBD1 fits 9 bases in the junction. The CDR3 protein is CASRLVQGAGYGYTF. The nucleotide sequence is TGTGCCAGCAGGCTCGTACAGGGGGCAGGCTATGGCTACACCTTC.